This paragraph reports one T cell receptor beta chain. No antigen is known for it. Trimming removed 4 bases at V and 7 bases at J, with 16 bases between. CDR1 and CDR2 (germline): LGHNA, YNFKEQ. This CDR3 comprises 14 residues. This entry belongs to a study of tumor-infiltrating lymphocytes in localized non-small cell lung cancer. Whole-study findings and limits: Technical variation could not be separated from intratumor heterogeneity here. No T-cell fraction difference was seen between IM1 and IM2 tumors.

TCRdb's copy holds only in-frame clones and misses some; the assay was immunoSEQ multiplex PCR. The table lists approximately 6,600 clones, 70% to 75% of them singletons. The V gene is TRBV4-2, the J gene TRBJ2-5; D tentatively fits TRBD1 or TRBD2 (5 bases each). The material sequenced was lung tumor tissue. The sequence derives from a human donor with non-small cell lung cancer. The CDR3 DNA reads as TGTGCCAGCAGCCTCTCTGGGGGATTGGGGACCCAGTACTTC. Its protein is CASSLSGGLGTQYF.